This TCR beta chain was captured by sequencing in a study of T-cell reconstitution after alpha-beta-depleted transplantation in children. Notes on the study in general: Several hundred expanded graft clones reportedly supplied alpha-beta T cells about two months after transplant. When one year had passed after transplant, most T-cell counts and diversity came from newly produced T cells.

The CDR3 sequence is 13 residues long. The V end lost 7 bases, the J end lost 0 bases, and 11 bases lay between the germline ends. Per germline, CDR1 SGHNT and CDR2 YYREEE (reference sequence). The authors prepared the TCRbeta library with unique molecular identifiers. TCRdb independently ran MiXCR on the PCR reads; one entry per CDR3 protein. In the table there are 100,000 to 120,000 distinct CDR3 sequences, 5% to 8% of which are singletons. This clonotype came up a few times. Its antigen is not identified. The chain has TRBV5-4 and TRBJ2-7; a weak D match, TRBD2 (6 bases). The sequence was obtained from a male patient between 2 and 10 years old who had a stem cell transplant for acute lymphoblastic leukemia, so the T cells may come from the graft donor. Sequenced here: PBMCs, mostly from graft donor cells, sampled 360 days after TCRalphabeta/CD19-depleted stem cell transplant. The CDR3 protein is CASRAGLSYEQYF. The CDR3 region has the DNA TGTGCCAGCCGGGCGGGACTCTCCTACGAGCAGTACTTC.